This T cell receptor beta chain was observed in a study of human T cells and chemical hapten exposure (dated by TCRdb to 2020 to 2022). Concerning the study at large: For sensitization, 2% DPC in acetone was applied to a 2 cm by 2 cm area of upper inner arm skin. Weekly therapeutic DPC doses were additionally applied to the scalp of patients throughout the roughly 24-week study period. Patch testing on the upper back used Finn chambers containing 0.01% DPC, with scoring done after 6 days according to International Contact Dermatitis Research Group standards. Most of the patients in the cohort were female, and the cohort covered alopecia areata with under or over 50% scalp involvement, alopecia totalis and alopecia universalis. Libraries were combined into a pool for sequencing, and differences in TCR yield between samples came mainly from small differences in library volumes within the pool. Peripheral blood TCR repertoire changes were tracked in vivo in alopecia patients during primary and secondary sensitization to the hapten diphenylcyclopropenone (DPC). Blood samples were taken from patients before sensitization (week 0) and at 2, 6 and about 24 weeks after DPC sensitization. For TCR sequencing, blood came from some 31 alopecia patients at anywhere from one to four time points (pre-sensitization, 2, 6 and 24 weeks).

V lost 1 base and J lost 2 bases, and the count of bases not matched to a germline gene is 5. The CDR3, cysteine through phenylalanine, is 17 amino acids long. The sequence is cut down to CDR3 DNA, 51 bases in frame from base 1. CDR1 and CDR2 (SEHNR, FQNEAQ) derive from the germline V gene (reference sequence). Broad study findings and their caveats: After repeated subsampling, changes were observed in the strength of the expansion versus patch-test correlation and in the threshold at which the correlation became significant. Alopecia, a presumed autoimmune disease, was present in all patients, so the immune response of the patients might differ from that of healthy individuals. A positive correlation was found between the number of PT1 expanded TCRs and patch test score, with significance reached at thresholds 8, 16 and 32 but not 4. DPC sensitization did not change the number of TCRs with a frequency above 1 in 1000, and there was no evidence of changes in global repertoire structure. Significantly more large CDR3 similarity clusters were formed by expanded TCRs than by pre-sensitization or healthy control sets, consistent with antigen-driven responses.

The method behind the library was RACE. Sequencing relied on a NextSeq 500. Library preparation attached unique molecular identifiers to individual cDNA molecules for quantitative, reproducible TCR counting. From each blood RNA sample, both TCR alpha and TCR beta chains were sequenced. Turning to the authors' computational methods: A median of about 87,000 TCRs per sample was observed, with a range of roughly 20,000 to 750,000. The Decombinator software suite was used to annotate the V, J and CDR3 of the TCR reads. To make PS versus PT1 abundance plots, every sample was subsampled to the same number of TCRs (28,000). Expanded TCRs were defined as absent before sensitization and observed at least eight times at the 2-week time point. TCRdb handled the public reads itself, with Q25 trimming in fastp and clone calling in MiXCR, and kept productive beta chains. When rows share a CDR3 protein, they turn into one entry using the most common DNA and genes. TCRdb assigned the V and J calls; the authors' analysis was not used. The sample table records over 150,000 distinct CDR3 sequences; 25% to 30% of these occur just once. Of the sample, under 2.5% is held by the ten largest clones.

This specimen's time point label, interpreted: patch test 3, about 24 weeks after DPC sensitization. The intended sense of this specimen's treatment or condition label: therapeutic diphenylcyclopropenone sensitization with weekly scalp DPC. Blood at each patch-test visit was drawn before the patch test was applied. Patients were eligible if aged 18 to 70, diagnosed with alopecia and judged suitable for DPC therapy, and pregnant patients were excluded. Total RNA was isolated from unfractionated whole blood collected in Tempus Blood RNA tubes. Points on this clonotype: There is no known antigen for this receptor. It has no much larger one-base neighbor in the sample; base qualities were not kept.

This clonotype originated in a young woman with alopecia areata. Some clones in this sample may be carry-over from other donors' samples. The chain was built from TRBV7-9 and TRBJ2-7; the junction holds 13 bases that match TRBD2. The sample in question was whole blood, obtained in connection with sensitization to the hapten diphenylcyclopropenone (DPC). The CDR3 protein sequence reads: CASSLEVGLAGAYEQYF. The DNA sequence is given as TGTGCCAGCAGCTTAGAAGTAGGACTAGCGGGGGCCTACGAGCAGTACTTC.